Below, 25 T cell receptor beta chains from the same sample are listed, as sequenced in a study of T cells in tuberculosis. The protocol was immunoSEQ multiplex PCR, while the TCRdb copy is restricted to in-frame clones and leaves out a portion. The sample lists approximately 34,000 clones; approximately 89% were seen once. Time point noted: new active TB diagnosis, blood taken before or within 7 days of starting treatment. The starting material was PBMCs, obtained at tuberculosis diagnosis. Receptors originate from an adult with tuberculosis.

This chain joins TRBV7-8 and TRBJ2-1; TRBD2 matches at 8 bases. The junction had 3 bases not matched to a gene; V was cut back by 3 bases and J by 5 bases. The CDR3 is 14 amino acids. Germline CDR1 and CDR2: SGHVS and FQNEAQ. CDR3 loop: CASSLGRGDNEQFF. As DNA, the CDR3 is TGTGCCAGCAGCTTGGGGCGGGGGGACAATGAGCAGTTCTTC.

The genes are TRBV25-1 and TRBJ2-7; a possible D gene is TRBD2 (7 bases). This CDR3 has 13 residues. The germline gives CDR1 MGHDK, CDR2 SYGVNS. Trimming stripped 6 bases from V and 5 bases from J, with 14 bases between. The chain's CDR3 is CASSRGGAHEQYF. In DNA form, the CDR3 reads TGTGCCAGCAGCAGAGGGGGGGCTCACGAGCAGTACTTC.

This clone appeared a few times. The CDR3 reads CASSFGTAVPLHF. In nucleotides, the CDR3 is TGTGCCAGCAGTTTCGGGACTGCTGTACCCCTCCACTTT. The chain carries TRBV13 and TRBJ1-6, with a weak D call TRBD1 (5 bases). V was shortened by 6 bases and J by 12 bases, with 15 bases between the two germline ends. CDR1 is PRHDT, CDR2 FYEKMQ, per germline (reference sequence). The CDR3 spans 13 residues.

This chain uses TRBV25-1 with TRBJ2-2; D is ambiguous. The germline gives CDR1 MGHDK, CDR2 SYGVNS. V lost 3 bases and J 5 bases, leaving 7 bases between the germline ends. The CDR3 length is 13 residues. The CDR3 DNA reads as TGTGCCAGCAGTGATGTCTTGACCGGGGAGCTGTTTTTT. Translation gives CASSDVLTGELFF.

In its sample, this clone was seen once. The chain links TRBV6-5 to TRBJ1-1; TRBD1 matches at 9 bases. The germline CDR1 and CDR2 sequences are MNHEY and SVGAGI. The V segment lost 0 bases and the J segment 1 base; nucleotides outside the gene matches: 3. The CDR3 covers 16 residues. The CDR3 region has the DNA TGTGCCAGCAGTTACTCCGGGACAGGGTGGAACACTGAAGCTTTCTTT. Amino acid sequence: CASSYSGTGWNTEAFF.

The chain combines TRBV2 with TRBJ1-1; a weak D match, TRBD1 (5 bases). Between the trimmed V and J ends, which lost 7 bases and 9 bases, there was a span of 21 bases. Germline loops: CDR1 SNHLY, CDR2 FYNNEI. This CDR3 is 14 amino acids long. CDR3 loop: CASNEPRRGSKAFF. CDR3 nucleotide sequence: TGTGCCAGCAACGAGCCCCGGCGGGGGTCCAAAGCTTTCTTT.

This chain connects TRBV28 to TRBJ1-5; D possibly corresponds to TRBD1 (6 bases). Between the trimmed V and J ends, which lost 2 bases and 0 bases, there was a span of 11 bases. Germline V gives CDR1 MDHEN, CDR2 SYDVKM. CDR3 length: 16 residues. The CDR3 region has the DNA TGTGCCAGCAGTTTACTCACAGGGAATAGCAATCAGCCCCAGCATTTT. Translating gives CASSLLTGNSNQPQHF.

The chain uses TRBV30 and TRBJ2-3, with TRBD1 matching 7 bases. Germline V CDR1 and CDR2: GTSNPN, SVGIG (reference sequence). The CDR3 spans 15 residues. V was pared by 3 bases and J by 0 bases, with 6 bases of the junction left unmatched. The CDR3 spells CAWSATGASTDTQYF. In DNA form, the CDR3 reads TGTGCCTGGAGCGCTACAGGGGCCAGCACAGATACGCAGTATTTT.

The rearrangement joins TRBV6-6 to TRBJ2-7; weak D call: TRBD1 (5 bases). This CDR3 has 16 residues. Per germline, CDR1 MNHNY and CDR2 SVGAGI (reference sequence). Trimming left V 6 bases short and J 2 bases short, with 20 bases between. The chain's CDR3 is CASSDPGHLFTYEQYF. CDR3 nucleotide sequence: TGTGCCAGCAGCGATCCCGGACACCTATTTACCTACGAGCAGTACTTC.

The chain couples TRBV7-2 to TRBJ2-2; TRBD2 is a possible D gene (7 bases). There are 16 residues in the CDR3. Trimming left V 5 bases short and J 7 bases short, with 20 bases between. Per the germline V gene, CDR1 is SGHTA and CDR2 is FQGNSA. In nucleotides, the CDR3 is TGTGCCAGCAGCCCGGGGGTCGGGGGGCTCAGCGGGGAGCTGTTTTTT. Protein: CASSPGVGGLSGELFF.

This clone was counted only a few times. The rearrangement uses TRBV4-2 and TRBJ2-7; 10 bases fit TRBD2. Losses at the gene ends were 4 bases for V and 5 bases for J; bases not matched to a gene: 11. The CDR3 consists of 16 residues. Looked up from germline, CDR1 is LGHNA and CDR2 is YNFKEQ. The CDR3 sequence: CASSRGRASGGDEQYF. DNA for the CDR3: TGTGCCAGCAGCCGGGGTAGGGCTAGCGGGGGTGACGAGCAGTACTTC.

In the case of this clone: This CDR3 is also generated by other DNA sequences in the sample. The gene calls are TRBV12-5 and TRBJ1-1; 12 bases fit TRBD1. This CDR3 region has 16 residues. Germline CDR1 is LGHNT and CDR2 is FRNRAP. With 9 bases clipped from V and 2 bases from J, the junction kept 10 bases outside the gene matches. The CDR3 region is CARPGTGGIVNTEAFF. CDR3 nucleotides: TGTGCTAGGCCAGGGACAGGGGGCATAGTAAACACTGAAGCTTTCTTT. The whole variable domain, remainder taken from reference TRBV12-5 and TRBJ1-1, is DARVTQTPRHKVTEMGQEVTMRCQPILGHNTVFWYRQTMMQGLELLAYFRNRAPLDDSGMPKDRFSAEMPDATLATLKIQPSEPRDSAVYFCARPGTGGIVNTEAFFGQGTRLTVV.

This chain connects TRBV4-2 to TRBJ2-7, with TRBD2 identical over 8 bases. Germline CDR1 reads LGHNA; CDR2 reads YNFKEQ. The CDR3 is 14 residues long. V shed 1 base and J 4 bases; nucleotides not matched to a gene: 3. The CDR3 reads CASSQVGLGYEQYF. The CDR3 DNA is TGTGCCAGCAGCCAAGTGGGACTAGGGTACGAGCAGTACTTC.

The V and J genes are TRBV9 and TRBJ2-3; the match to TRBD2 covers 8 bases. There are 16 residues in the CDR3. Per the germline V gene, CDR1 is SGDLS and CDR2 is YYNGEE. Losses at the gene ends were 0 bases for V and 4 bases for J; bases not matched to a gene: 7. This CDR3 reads CASSVESGGGSDTQYF. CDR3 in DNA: TGTGCCAGCAGCGTAGAAAGCGGCGGGGGGTCAGATACGCAGTATTTT.

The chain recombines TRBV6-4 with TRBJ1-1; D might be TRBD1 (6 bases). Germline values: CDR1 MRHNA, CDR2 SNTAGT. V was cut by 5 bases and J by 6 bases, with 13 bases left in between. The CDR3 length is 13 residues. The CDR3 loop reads CASSPLGQSEAFF. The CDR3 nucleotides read TGTGCCAGCAGTCCCCTTGGACAGTCTGAAGCTTTCTTT.

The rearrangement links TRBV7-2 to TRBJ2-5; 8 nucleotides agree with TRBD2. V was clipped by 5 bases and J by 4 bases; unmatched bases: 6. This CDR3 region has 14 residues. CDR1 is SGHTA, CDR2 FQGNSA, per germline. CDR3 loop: CASSPTSGGETQYF. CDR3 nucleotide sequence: TGTGCCAGCAGCCCCACTAGCGGCGGAGAGACCCAGTACTTC.

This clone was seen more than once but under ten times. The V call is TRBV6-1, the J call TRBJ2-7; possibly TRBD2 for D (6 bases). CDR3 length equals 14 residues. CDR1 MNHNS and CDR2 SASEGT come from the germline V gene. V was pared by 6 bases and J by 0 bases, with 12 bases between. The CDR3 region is CASRGTADSYEQYV. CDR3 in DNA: TGTGCCAGCAGGGGGACTGCCGACTCCTACGAGCAGTACGTC.

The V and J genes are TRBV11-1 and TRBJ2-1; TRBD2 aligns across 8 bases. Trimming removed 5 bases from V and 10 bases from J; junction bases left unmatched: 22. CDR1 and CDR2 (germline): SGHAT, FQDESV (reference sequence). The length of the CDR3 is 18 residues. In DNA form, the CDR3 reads TGTGCCAGCAGCGTTTTTCAGCGGGGGAAAATCCGGACGGGGGAGCAGTTCTTC. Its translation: CASSVFQRGKIRTGEQFF.

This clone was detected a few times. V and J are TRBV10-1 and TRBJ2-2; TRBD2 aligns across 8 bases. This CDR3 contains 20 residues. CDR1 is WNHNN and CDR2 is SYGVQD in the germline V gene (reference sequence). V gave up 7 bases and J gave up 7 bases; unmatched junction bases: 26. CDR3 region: CASTLRGAGDISLTGGELFF. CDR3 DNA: TGCGCCAGCACCCTAAGGGGAGCGGGGGATATCTCTCTGACAGGCGGGGAGCTGTTTTTT.

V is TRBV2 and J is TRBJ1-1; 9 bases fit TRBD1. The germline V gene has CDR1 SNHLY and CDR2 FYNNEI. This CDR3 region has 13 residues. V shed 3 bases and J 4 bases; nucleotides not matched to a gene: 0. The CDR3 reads CASSEDRGTEAFF. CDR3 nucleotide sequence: TGTGCCAGCAGTGAGGACAGGGGCACTGAAGCTTTCTTT.

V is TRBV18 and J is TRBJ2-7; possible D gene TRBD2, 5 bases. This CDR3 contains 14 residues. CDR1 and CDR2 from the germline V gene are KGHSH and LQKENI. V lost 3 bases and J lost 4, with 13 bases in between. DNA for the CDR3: TGTGCCAGCTCACCGGCAGCACAGCGGTACGAGCAGTACGTC. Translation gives CASSPAAQRYEQYV.

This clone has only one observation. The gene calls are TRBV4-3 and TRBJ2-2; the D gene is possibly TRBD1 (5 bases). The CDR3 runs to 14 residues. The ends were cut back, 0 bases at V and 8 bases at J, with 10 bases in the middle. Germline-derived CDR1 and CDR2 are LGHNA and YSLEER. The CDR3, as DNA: TGCGCCAGCAGCCAAGATTGGGGCCAGGGGGAGCTGTTTTTT. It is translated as CASSQDWGQGELFF.

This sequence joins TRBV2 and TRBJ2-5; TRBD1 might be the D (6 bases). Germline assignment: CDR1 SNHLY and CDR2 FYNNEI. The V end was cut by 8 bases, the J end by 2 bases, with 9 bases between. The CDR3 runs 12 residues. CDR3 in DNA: TGTGCCAGCGCTGGGACACAAGAGACCCAGTACTTC. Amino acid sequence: CASAGTQETQYF. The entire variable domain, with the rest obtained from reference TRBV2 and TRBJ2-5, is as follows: EPEVTQTPSHQVTQMGQEVILRCVPISNHLYFYWYRQILGQKVEFLVSFYNNEISEKSEIFDDQFSVERPDGSNFTLKIRSTKLEDSAMYFCASAGTQETQYFGPGTRLLVL.

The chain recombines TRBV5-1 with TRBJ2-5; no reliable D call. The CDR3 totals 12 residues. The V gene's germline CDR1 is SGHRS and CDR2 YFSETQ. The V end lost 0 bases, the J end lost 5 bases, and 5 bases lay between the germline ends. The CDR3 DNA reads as TGCGCCAGCAGCTTGGCCGCGGAGACCCAGTACTTC. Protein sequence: CASSLAAETQYF.

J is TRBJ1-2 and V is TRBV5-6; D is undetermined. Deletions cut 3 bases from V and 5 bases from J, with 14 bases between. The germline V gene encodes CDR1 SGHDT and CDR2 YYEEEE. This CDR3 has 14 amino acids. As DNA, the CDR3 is TGTGCCAGCAGCTCCGCTCGGGGATCTTATGGCTACACCTTC. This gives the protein CASSSARGSYGYTF.